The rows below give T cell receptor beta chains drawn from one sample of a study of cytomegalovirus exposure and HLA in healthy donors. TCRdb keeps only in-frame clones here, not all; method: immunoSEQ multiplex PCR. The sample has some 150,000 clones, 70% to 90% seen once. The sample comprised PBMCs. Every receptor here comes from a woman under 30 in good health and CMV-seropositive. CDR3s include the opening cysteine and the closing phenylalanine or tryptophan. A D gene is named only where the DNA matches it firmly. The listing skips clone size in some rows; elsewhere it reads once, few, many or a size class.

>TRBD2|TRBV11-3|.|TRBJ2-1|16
CASSPSGGSSYNEQFF
TGTGCCAGCAGCCCCAGCGGGGGTAGCTCCTACAATGAGCAGTTCTTC
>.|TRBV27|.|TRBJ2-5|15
CASSSWRTPPGTQYF
TGTGCCAGCTCTTCCTGGAGGACCCCTCCAGGGACCCAGTACTTC
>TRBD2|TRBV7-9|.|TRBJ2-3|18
CASSPFRAVGGDTDTQYF
TGTGCCAGCAGCCCCTTCAGGGCAGTGGGGGGGGACACAGATACGCAGTATTTT
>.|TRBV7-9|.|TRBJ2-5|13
CASSLGGAGTQYF
TGTGCCAGCAGCTTAGGCGGGGCGGGGACCCAGTACTTC
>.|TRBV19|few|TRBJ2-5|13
CASSRGLRETQYF
TGTGCCAGTAGCCGGGGGTTGAGGGAGACCCAGTACTTC
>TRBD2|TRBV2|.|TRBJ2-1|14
CASSFSGRGNEQFF
TGTGCCAGCAGTTTTAGCGGGAGGGGTAATGAGCAGTTCTTC
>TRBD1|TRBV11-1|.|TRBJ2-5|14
CASSLAGGRETQYF
TGTGCCAGCAGCCTTGCAGGGGGCAGGGAGACCCAGTACTTC
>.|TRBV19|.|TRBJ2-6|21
CASRKGGPGFGRGTGANVLTF
TGTGCCAGTAGAAAAGGCGGGCCTGGGTTTGGGAGGGGGACTGGGGCCAACGTCCTGACTTTC
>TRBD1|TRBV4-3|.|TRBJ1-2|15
CASSQEMDRAYGYTF
TGCGCCAGCAGCCAAGAAATGGACAGGGCCTATGGCTACACCTTC
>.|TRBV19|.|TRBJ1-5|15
CASSISEGSNQPQHF
TGTGCCAGTAGTATCTCTGAGGGTAGCAATCAGCCCCAGCATTTT
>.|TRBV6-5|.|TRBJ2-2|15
CASSYSRDSTGELFF
TGTGCCAGCAGTTACTCCCGGGACTCCACCGGGGAGCTGTTTTTT
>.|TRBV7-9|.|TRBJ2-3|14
CASSQVSPLDTQYF
TGTGCCAGCAGCCAGGTGTCACCATTAGATACGCAGTATTTT
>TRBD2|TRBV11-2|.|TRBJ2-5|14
CASSLSGGQETQYF
TGTGCCAGCAGCTTGAGCGGGGGGCAAGAGACCCAGTACTTC
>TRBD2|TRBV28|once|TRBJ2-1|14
CASSFVGRENEQFF
TGTGCCAGCAGTTTCGTCGGGAGGGAGAATGAGCAGTTCTTC
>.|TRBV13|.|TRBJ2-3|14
CASSRRLGTDTQYF
TGTGCCAGCAGCCGTCGACTTGGCACAGATACGCAGTATTTT
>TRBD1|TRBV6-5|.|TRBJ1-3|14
CASSGTATGNTIYF
TGTGCCAGCAGCGGGACAGCTACTGGAAACACCATATATTTT
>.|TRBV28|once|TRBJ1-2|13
CASSLEGPYGYTF
TGTGCCAGCAGTTTAGAGGGCCCTTATGGCTACACCTTC
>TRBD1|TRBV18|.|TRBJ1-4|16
CASSPGSGTGREKLFF
TGTGCCAGCTCACCAGGGTCGGGGACAGGGCGTGAAAAACTGTTTTTT
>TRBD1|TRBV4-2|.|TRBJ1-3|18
CASSQFQGGVSSGNTIYF
TGTGCCAGCAGCCAATTCCAGGGGGGAGTAAGCTCTGGAAACACCATATATTTT
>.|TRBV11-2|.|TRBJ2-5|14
CASSLEVSGETQYF
TGTGCCAGCAGCTTAGAGGTCTCAGGAGAGACCCAGTACTTC
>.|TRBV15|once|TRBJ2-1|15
CATSRRQSSYNEQFF
TGTGCCACCAGCAGACGACAGAGCTCCTACAATGAGCAGTTCTTC
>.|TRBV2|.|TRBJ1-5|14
CASSGQQDFQPQHF
TGTGCCAGCAGCGGTCAACAGGATTTTCAGCCCCAGCATTTT
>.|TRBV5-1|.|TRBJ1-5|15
CASSLAGGESQPQHF
TGCGCCAGCAGCTTGGCCGGGGGAGAGAGTCAGCCCCAGCATTTT
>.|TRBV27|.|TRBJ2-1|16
CASSLGLLPAYNEQFF
TGTGCCAGCAGTTTAGGACTCCTCCCTGCGTACAATGAGCAGTTCTTC
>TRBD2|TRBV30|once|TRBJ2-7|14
CAWSAGLAGYEQYF
TGTGCCTGGAGTGCGGGACTAGCGGGGTACGAGCAGTACTTC
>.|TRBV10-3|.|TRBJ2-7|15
CAISEVAGKSYEQYF
TGTGCCATCAGTGAGGTGGCAGGGAAATCCTACGAGCAGTACTTC
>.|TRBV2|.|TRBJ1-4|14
CAGYRVPTNEKLFF
TGTGCCGGATACAGGGTCCCAACTAATGAAAAACTGTTTTTT
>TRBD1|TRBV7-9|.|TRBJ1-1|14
CASRPSGGVGEAFF
TGTGCCAGCAGGCCCTCAGGGGGCGTAGGTGAAGCTTTCTTT
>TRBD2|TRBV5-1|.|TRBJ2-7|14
CASSWEVAGIEQYF
TGCGCCAGCAGCTGGGAAGTAGCGGGGATCGAGCAGTACTTC
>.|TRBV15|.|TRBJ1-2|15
CATSRDQAGSYGYTF
TGTGCCACCAGCAGAGATCAGGCCGGCAGTTATGGCTACACCTTC
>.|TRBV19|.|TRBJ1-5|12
CASRQSNQPQHF
TGTGCCAGCCGACAGAGCAATCAGCCCCAGCATTTT
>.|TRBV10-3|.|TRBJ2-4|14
CAISATGAKNIQYF
TGTGCCATCAGTGCTACAGGAGCCAAAAACATTCAGTACTTC
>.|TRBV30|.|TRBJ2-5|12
CAWSVHGETQYF
TGTGCCTGGAGTGTACATGGCGAGACCCAGTACTTC
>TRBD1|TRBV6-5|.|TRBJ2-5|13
CASSWDRVETQYF
TGTGCCAGCAGTTGGGACAGGGTAGAGACCCAGTACTTC
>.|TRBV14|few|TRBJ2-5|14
CASSQVGGPETQYF
TGTGCCAGCAGCCAAGTGGGGGGACCGGAGACCCAGTACTTC
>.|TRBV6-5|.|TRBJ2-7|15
CASSSPGLSSYEQYF
TGTGCCAGCAGTTCACCGGGACTTAGCTCCTACGAGCAGTACTTC
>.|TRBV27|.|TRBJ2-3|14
CASSPRSSTDTQYF
TGTGCCAGCAGTCCGCGAAGCAGCACAGATACGCAGTATTTT
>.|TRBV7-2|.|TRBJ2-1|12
CASSLVNNEQFF
TGTGCCAGCAGCTTAGTAAACAATGAGCAGTTCTTC
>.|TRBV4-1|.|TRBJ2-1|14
CASSVRGTYNEQFF
TGCGCCAGCAGCGTTAGGGGAACCTACAATGAGCAGTTCTTC
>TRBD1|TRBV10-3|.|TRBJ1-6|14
CATRGQGDNSPLHF
TGTGCCACCCGAGGACAGGGAGATAATTCACCCCTCCACTTT
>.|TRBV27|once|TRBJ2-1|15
CASSSTMPDYNEQFF
TGTGCCAGCAGTTCGACTATGCCGGACTACAATGAGCAGTTCTTC
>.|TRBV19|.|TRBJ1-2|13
CASSIYRDYGYTF
TGTGCCAGTAGTATATACAGGGACTATGGCTACACCTTC
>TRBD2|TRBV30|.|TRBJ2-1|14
CAWSVRGRYNEQFF
TGTGCCTGGAGTGTACGCGGGAGGTACAATGAGCAGTTCTTC
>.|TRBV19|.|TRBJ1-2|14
CASTILPGLYGYTF
TGTGCCAGTACCATCCTCCCGGGACTCTATGGCTACACCTTC
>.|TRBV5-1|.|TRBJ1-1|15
CASSLGLGDFAEAFF
TGCGCCAGCAGCTTGGGGTTAGGGGACTTTGCTGAAGCTTTCTTT
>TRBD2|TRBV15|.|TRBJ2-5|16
CATSSPSTSGRGTQYF
TGTGCCACCAGCAGCCCCTCGACTAGCGGGAGGGGGACCCAGTACTTC
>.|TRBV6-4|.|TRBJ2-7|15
CASSDRGGAIYEQYF
TGTGCCAGCAGTGACAGGGGCGGGGCGATCTACGAGCAGTACTTC
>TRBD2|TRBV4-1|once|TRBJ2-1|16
CASSQEAGAPYNEQFF
TGCGCCAGCAGCCAAGAGGCGGGAGCCCCCTACAATGAGCAGTTCTTC
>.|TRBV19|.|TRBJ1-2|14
CASRYRAANYGYTF
TGTGCCAGTAGATACAGGGCCGCTAACTATGGCTACACCTTC
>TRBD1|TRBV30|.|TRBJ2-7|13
CAWEPGQGFEQYF
TGTGCCTGGGAACCGGGACAGGGGTTCGAGCAGTACTTC